This T cell receptor beta chain was retrieved from a study of Ad26.COV2.S vaccination and SARS-CoV-2 variants. Study at large: Donor got 5x10^10 or 1x10^11 viral particles of Ad26.COV2.S.

In the case of this clone: No antigen is known for it.

Noted treatment: 15 to 20 received Ad26.COV2.S at low or high dose, single or two shots; roughly five received placebo; per-sample allocation not given. Specimens were obtained on day 63 following the first vaccine or placebo injection. Aged 18-55 years, donor was enrolled in Boston in about 2020. The repertoire was sequenced with immunoSEQ multiplex PCR; TCRdb's copy has only in-frame clones and lacks some. The sample records around 450,000 clones, roughly 91% being singletons. General study points: Vaccinees reportedly had broad spike-specific CD8+ and CD4+ T cell responses. Possibly, TCR breadth and depth analyses underestimated total T cell responses.

Germline V gene lookup returns CDR1 MDHEN and CDR2 SYDVKM. V gave up 7 bases and J gave up 2 bases; unmatched junction bases: 16. This CDR3 is built from 19 residues. The clonotype was recovered from a person between 18 and 65 years old who received the Ad26.COV2.S COVID-19 vaccine or a placebo. This sample comprised peripheral blood, obtained in a trial of Ad26.COV2.S vaccine versus placebo. V usage is TRBV28 and J usage is TRBJ2-3; 12 nucleotides line up with TRBD2. CDR3: CASNSLWLAGGPYTDTQYF. CDR3 in DNA: TGTGCCAGCAACTCCTTATGGCTAGCGGGAGGGCCTTACACAGATACGCAGTATTTT.